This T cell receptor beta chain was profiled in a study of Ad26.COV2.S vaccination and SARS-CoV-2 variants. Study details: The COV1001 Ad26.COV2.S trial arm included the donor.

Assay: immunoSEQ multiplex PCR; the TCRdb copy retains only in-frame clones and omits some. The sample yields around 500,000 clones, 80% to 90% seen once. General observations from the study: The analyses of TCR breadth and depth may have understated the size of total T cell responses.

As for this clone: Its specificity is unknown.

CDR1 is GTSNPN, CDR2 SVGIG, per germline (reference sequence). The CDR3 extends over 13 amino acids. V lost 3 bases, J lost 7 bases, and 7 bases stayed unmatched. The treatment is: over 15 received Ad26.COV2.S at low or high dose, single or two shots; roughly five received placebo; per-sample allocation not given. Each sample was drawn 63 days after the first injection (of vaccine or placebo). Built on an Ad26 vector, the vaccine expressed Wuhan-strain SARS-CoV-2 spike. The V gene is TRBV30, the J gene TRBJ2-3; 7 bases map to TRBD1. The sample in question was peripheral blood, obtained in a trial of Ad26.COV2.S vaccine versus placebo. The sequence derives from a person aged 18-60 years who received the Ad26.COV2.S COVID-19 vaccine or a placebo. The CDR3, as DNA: TGTGCCTGGAGCGAAGGGGGACAGAATACGCAGTATTTT. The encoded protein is CAWSEGGQNTQYF.